Each of the 28 T cell receptor beta chains below was sequenced from the same sample in a study of blood T cell repertoires in COVID-19 (dated by TCRdb to the early 2020s). Libraries were built with the immunoSEQ multiplex PCR assay. TCRdb stores this immuneACCESS table with in-frame sequences only. Part of the clones is absent; in the studies checked, under half of the shortfall reflects unresolved V genes, and no reason is known for the rest. The sample includes about 68,000 clones, with about nine tenths observed a single time. The ten largest clones add up to about 7.1% of the sample. Sample: peripheral blood. These receptors all come from a human donor in a cohort sampled during active COVID-19.

The chain links TRBV28 to TRBJ2-7, with 8 positions matching TRBD1. Germline lookup yields CDR1 MDHEN and CDR2 SYDVKM. Unmatched junction bases numbered 10, after V lost 2 bases and J lost 7 bases. CDR3 length: 15 amino acids. The CDR3 spells CASSLSTGGRREQYF. The CDR3 DNA reads as TGTGCCAGCAGTTTAAGTACAGGGGGACGCCGTGAGCAGTACTTC.

A remark on this clone: Sequence at one end of the junction differs from germline and may be a read error. The rearrangement links TRBV5-4 to TRBJ2-7, with 9 bases fitting TRBD2. There are 16 residues in the CDR3. Germline loops: CDR1 SGHNT, CDR2 YYREEE (reference sequence). CDR3 protein: CASSLGGGGADYAQYF. The CDR3 DNA reads as TGTGCCAGCAGCTTGGGCGGCGGGGGGGCTGATTACGCGCAGTACTTC.

The rearrangement joins TRBV11-3 to TRBJ2-6; unclear D gene. Between the trimmed V and J ends, which lost 6 bases and 0 bases, there was a span of 3 bases. From germline, CDR1 is SGHNT and CDR2 YENEEA. CDR3 length: 13 residues. The CDR3 region has the DNA TGTGCCAGCAGTCACTCTGGGGCCAACGTCCTGACTTTC. It translates to CASSHSGANVLTF.

The CDR3 DNA follows: TGTGCCAGCAGCCGTAAACCCGACAGTCCCCTTCATGGCAATGAGCAGTTCTTC. Amino acids: CASSRKPDSPLHGNEQFF. The V gene is TRBV7-2, the J gene TRBJ2-1; weak D call: TRBD1 (5 bases). This CDR3 contains 18 residues. From germline, CDR1 is SGHTA and CDR2 FQGNSA. V was shortened by 5 bases and J by 6 bases, with 26 bases between the two germline ends.

The V gene is TRBV19, the J gene TRBJ2-7; maybe TRBD2 (6 bases). The CDR3 is 15 amino acids. The germline gives CDR1 LNHDA, CDR2 SQIVND (reference sequence). Trimming took off 1 base at V and 6 bases at J, with 16 bases between the two ends. CDR3 residues: CASSIGGGVGFEQYF. The CDR3, as DNA: TGTGCCAGTAGTATAGGAGGAGGGGTCGGCTTCGAGCAGTACTTC.

V gene TRBV6-5 combines with J gene TRBJ2-5, with D possibly TRBD2 on 5 matching bases. CDR3 length: 15 amino acids. V lost 8 bases to trimming and J lost 4 bases, with 20 bases between them. Germline values: CDR1 MNHEY, CDR2 SVGAGI. The CDR3 is CASPYPLASRETQYF. CDR3 DNA sequence: TGTGCCAGCCCTTATCCCCTAGCCTCCCGAGAGACCCAGTACTTC.

The V call is TRBV28, the J call TRBJ2-5; TRBD2 agrees at 10 bases. CDR3 size: 15 residues. V lost 5 bases to trimming and J lost 4 bases; unmatched junction nucleotides: 7. Germline V gene data show CDR1 as MDHEN and CDR2 as SYDVKM. CDR3 DNA: TGTGCCAGCAGTAGCGGGGGGGCGGGCAGAGAGACCCAGTACTTC. Encoded protein: CASSSGGAGRETQYF.

The chain is built from TRBV29-1 and TRBJ1-5, with a weak D call TRBD1 (5 bases). The length of the CDR3 is 13 residues. V dropped 5 bases and J dropped 4 bases, with 12 bases sitting between them. CDR1 is SQVTM and CDR2 is ANQGSEA in the germline V gene. CDR3 DNA sequence: TGCAGCGTTTCAAAAGGGGTAAATCAGCCCCAGCATTTT. Residues: CSVSKGVNQPQHF.

V usage is TRBV7-9 and J usage is TRBJ2-7; 8 bases agree with TRBD1. CDR3 length: 14 residues. Germline V gives CDR1 SEHNR, CDR2 FQNEAQ (reference sequence). Losses at the gene ends were 1 base for V and 3 bases for J; bases not matched to a gene: 2. The CDR3 sequence: CASSLGTGFYEQYF. The CDR3 coding sequence is TGTGCCAGCAGCTTAGGGACAGGGTTCTACGAGCAGTACTTC.

This chain connects TRBV3-1 (or the pseudogene TRBV3-2) to TRBJ1-5, with 9 bases matching TRBD1. Trimming removed 8 bases from V and 2 bases from J; junction bases left unmatched: 7. Per the germline V gene, CDR1 is LGHDT and CDR2 is YNNKEL (reference sequence). There are 15 residues in the CDR3. The CDR3: CASQQGAVGNQPQHF. In DNA form, the CDR3 reads TGTGCCAGCCAACAGGGGGCTGTAGGCAATCAGCCCCAGCATTTT.

CDR3 loop: CASSSPGQVNTEAFF. The CDR3 DNA sequence: TGTGCCAGCAGCTCGCCGGGACAAGTGAACACTGAAGCTTTCTTT. V and J are TRBV7-9 and TRBJ1-1; tentative D call: TRBD1 (6 bases). V shed 4 bases and J shed 0 bases, with 12 bases lying between them. The CDR3 is made up of 15 amino acids. Per germline, CDR1 SEHNR and CDR2 FQNEAQ (reference sequence).

The rearrangement uses TRBV5-1 and TRBJ2-1; the match to TRBD1 covers 9 bases. The CDR3 sequence is 15 residues long. In germline, CDR1 is SGHRS, CDR2 YFSETQ. With 4 bases clipped from V and 7 bases from J, the junction kept 9 bases outside the gene matches. The CDR3 reads CASSQDRGPWNEQFF. The CDR3 bases are TGCGCCAGCAGCCAGGACAGGGGACCCTGGAATGAGCAGTTCTTC. The full variable domain, in which reference TRBV5-1 and TRBJ2-1 provide the parts outside the CDR3, is KAGVTQTPRYLIKTRGQQVTLSCSPISGHRSVSWYQQTPGQGLQFLFEYFSETQRNKGNFPGRFSGRQFSNSRSEMNVSTLELGDSALYLCASSQDRGPWNEQFFGPGTRLTVL.

This clone was recorded only once. V is TRBV20-1 and J is TRBJ2-3; D unclear. This CDR3 is 10 amino acids long. CDR1 DFQATT and CDR2 SNEGSKA come from the germline V gene (reference sequence). V was clipped by 6 bases and J by 3 bases, with 4 bases between them. CDR3 nucleotides: TGCAGTGCCCTAACAGATACGCAGTATTTT. Translated: CSALTDTQYF.

This clone was seen only once. V usage is TRBV4-3 and J usage is TRBJ1-3, with D unclear. The CDR3 extends over 15 amino acids. Germline V gives CDR1 LGHNA, CDR2 YSLEER. Trimming cost V 0 bases and J 4 bases, with 10 bases left between them. The CDR3 is CASSQDTGWGNTIYF. As DNA, the CDR3 is TGCGCCAGCAGCCAAGATACGGGGTGGGGAAACACCATATATTTT.

CDR3 DNA: TGCGCCAGCAGCTTGATGAGGACAACGGAGACCCAGTACTTC. It codes for CASSLMRTTETQYF. The J gene is TRBJ2-5, the V gene TRBV5-1; possibly TRBD1 for D (5 bases). The CDR3 spans 14 residues. CDR1 is SGHRS, CDR2 YFSETQ, per germline. Trimming removed 1 base from V and 5 bases from J, with 12 bases in between. Looking up the rest from reference TRBV5-1 and TRBJ2-5 gives the full variable domain: KAGVTQTPRYLIKTRGQQVTLSCSPISGHRSVSWYQQTPGQGLQFLFEYFSETQRNKGNFPGRFSGRQFSNSRSEMNVSTLELGDSALYLCASSLMRTTETQYFGPGTRLLVL.

The chain carries TRBV5-4 and TRBJ1-6; no clear D. Germline lookup yields CDR1 SGHNT and CDR2 YYREEE (reference sequence). The CDR3 is made up of 17 amino acids. V was clipped by 0 bases and J by 6 bases, with 16 bases between them. The CDR3 region has the DNA TGTGCCAGCAGCTTGGGTCTGGCAGGAAACTCTAATTCACCCCTCCACTTT. This translates into CASSLGLAGNSNSPLHF.

A few counts support this clone. The J gene is TRBJ1-3, the V gene TRBV7-8; tentatively, D is TRBD1 (6 bases). The V and J ends lost 2 bases and 0 bases respectively, with 11 bases between them. Germline V gene data show CDR1 as SGHVS and CDR2 as FQNEAQ. The CDR3 has 16 residues. CDR3 DNA sequence: TGTGCCAGCAGCTTAAAGGACAGCCTCTCTGGAAACACCATATATTTT. It encodes CASSLKDSLSGNTIYF. Variable domain in full (rest from reference TRBV7-8 and TRBJ1-3): GAGVSQSPRYKVAKRGQDVALRCDPISGHVSLFWYQQALGQGPEFLTYFQNEAQLDKSGLPSDRFFAERPEGSVSTLKIQRTQQEDSAVYLCASSLKDSLSGNTIYFGEGSWLTVV.

This CDR3 reads CASSLAGLAATYEQYF. The CDR3 bases are TGTGCCAGCAGCTTAGCGGGACTAGCGGCGACCTACGAGCAGTACTTC. V gene TRBV7-2 combines with J gene TRBJ2-7; 11 positions agree with TRBD2. The trim removed 0 bases at V and 2 bases at J, leaving 3 bases unmatched. From germline, CDR1 is SGHTA and CDR2 FQGNSA. The CDR3 is 16 residues long.

J is TRBJ1-5 and V is TRBV5-5; TRBD1 matches at 8 bases. CDR1 and CDR2 (germline): SGHKS, YYEKEE (reference sequence). CDR3 size: 14 residues. V lost 4 bases and J lost 6; bases outside the gene matches: 6. The CDR3 nucleotides are TGTGCCAGCAGCCCGGACAGGGTTCTTCAGCCCCAGCATTTT. Its protein product is CASSPDRVLQPQHF.

V usage is TRBV12-3 or TRBV12-4 and J usage is TRBJ1-1; D remains ambiguous. This CDR3 is 12 amino acids long. V was clipped by 3 bases and J by 1 base, with 3 bases between them. The CDR3 is CASSFRNTEAFF. The CDR3, as DNA: TGTGCCAGCAGTTTTAGGAACACTGAAGCTTTCTTT.

The chain carries TRBV7-6 and TRBJ2-2; possible D gene TRBD2, 5 bases. The germline V gene encodes CDR1 SGHVS and CDR2 FNYEAQ. The V and J ends lost 1 base and 0 bases respectively, with 15 bases between them. The length of the CDR3 is 18 residues. CDR3 residues: CASSLVQSSAANTGELFF. CDR3 DNA sequence: TGTGCCAGCAGCTTAGTGCAGAGTAGCGCCGCGAACACCGGGGAGCTGTTTTTT.

The rearrangement uses TRBV6-6 and TRBJ2-7; 8 bases are a match to TRBD1. The CDR3 is 16 residues long. The junction had 11 bases not matched to a gene; V was cut back by 7 bases and J by 0 bases. CDR1 and CDR2 (germline): MNHNY, SVGAGI (reference sequence). The CDR3 bases are TGTGCCAGCACCCAAGGGGACAGGACCCTCTCCTACGAGCAGTACTTC. Encoded protein: CASTQGDRTLSYEQYF.

The CDR3 DNA is TGTGCCAGCTCAACGGGACAGGGAAAGAATTCACCCCTCCACTTT. Residues: CASSTGQGKNSPLHF. The genes are TRBV18 and TRBJ1-6, with 9 positions matching TRBD1. The CDR3 extends over 15 amino acids. CDR1 and CDR2 (germline): KGHSH, LQKENI. With 5 bases clipped from V and 7 bases from J, the junction kept 6 bases outside the gene matches.

The chain couples TRBV7-9 to TRBJ2-3; D is possibly TRBD2 (6 bases). Germline V gives CDR1 SEHNR, CDR2 FQNEAQ (reference sequence). V was pared by 1 base and J by 3 bases, with 11 bases between. The CDR3 is made up of 15 amino acids. For the CDR3, the DNA is TGTGCCAGCAGCTTAGTGGTCGGGGGAACAGATACGCAGTATTTT. This sequence encodes CASSLVVGGTDTQYF.

This chain links TRBV19 with TRBJ2-1; no definite D call. The CDR3 runs to 16 residues. Trimming removed 2 bases at V and 7 bases at J, with 18 bases between. CDR1 LNHDA and CDR2 SQIVND come from the germline V gene (reference sequence). CDR3 sequence: CASSISGRGHFNEQFF. The CDR3 nucleotides are TGTGCCAGTAGTATATCTGGCCGTGGGCATTTTAATGAGCAGTTCTTC.

This clone was observed a single time. The rearrangement links TRBV5-1 to TRBJ2-6; D unresolved. V was cut by 4 bases and J by 0 bases, with 17 bases left in between. Germline-derived CDR1 and CDR2 are SGHRS and YFSETQ. This CDR3 region has 18 residues. The CDR3 is CASSGTTARVSGANVLTF. The CDR3 DNA reads TGCGCCAGCAGCGGCACAACCGCCCGGGTCTCTGGGGCCAACGTCCTGACTTTC.

The J gene is TRBJ1-6, the V gene TRBV6-2 or TRBV6-3; the match to TRBD1 covers 12 bases. After removal of 5 bases from V and 9 bases from J, the junction contained 11 bases not matched to a gene. The CDR3 is made up of 17 amino acids. Germline CDR1 MNHEY, CDR2 SVGEGT. The CDR3 here is CASSTGTGGAGRSPLHF. CDR3 coding DNA: TGTGCCAGCAGTACCGGGACAGGGGGCGCCGGCCGTTCACCCCTCCACTTT.

This clone was seen a few times. This chain connects TRBV28 to TRBJ1-6; D is undetermined. V gave up 2 bases and J gave up 0 bases, with 11 bases separating them. Looked up from germline, CDR1 is MDHEN and CDR2 is SYDVKM. The CDR3 runs to 17 residues. The CDR3 nucleotides are TGTGCCAGCAGTTTACACGGCGGCAGCTCCTATAATTCACCCCTCCACTTT. This translates into CASSLHGGSSYNSPLHF.